The rows below give T cell receptor beta chains drawn from one sample of a study of cytomegalovirus exposure and HLA in healthy donors. The table came from immunoSEQ multiplex PCR; TCRdb's copy has only in-frame clones and leaves some out. Among roughly 150,000 clones listed, roughly nine tenths were seen once. The sequenced sample consisted of PBMCs. These receptors were taken from a woman between 18 and 29 years old in good health and CMV-seropositive. Both conserved end residues are part of each CDR3. D genes are given only for firm matches. Size values are once, few and many counts, or a class for expanded clones, and some rows have none.

d_call: TRBD2
j_call: TRBJ2-1
v_call: TRBV5-1
clone_size: once
cdr3_nt: TGCGCCAGCAGAATCGGACTAGCCGATGAGCAGTTCTTC
cdr3_aa: CASRIGLADEQFF

d_call: TRBD1
j_call: TRBJ2-1
v_call: TRBV2
clone_size: large
cdr3_nt: TGTGCCAGCAGTGTCAACAGGGGGCGCGAGCAGTTCTTC
cdr3_aa: CASSVNRGREQFF

d_call: TRBD1
j_call: TRBJ2-7
v_call: TRBV2
clone_size: .
cdr3_nt: TGTGCCAGTAGCTGGACCGGGACAGGGCAGCGCGAGCAGTACTTC
cdr3_aa: CASSWTGTGQREQYF

d_call: TRBD2
j_call: TRBJ2-2
v_call: TRBV10-2
clone_size: once
cdr3_nt: TGCGCCAGTTTTAGCGGGATGGGCACCGGGGAGCTGTTTTTT
cdr3_aa: CASFSGMGTGELFF

d_call: .
j_call: TRBJ2-5
v_call: TRBV23-1
clone_size: .
cdr3_nt: TGCGCCAGCAGTCAATCAGCCACGGGGTTACAAGAGACCCAGTACTTC
cdr3_aa: CASSQSATGLQETQYF

d_call: TRBD1
j_call: TRBJ1-5
v_call: TRBV5-1
clone_size: .
cdr3_nt: TGCGCCAGCAGGACAGGGGACAATCAGCCCCAGCATTTT
cdr3_aa: CASRTGDNQPQHF

d_call: .
j_call: TRBJ1-5
v_call: TRBV6-5
clone_size: .
cdr3_nt: TGTGCCAGCAGTTACTCGAGAGGTCAGCCCCAGCATTTT
cdr3_aa: CASSYSRGQPQHF

d_call: TRBD2
j_call: TRBJ2-3
v_call: TRBV27
clone_size: few
cdr3_nt: TGTGCCAGCAGGACCCAGCTAATAGCGGGAGGGCTTCAGTATTTT
cdr3_aa: CASRTQLIAGGLQYF

d_call: .
j_call: TRBJ1-1
v_call: TRBV7-3
clone_size: .
cdr3_nt: TGTGCCAGCAGCCCGAGGGGGGGAGGCACTGAAGCTTTCTTT
cdr3_aa: CASSPRGGGTEAFF

d_call: .
j_call: TRBJ1-5
v_call: TRBV15
clone_size: once
cdr3_nt: TGTGCCACCAGCAGAGATCTTACGGAGGGTATAAAGCCCCAGCATTTT
cdr3_aa: CATSRDLTEGIKPQHF

d_call: TRBD2
j_call: TRBJ2-1
v_call: TRBV5-4
clone_size: .
cdr3_nt: TGTGCCAGCAGCTGGGGTGGACTAGCGGGGGACAATGAGCAGTTCTTC
cdr3_aa: CASSWGGLAGDNEQFF

d_call: .
j_call: TRBJ1-3
v_call: TRBV19
clone_size: .
cdr3_nt: TGTGCCAGTAGTATAGATGGCGGATACTCTGGAAACACCATATATTTT
cdr3_aa: CASSIDGGYSGNTIYF

d_call: TRBD1
j_call: TRBJ1-5
v_call: TRBV6-1
clone_size: .
cdr3_nt: TGTGCCAGCAGTGCTGGGACAGGTTTTAGTCAGCCCCAGCATTTT
cdr3_aa: CASSAGTGFSQPQHF

d_call: TRBD2
j_call: TRBJ2-7
v_call: TRBV4-3
clone_size: .
cdr3_nt: TGCGCCAGCAGCCAGTCGGGAGGGGCGCTGGCCTACGAGCAGTACTTC
cdr3_aa: CASSQSGGALAYEQYF

d_call: .
j_call: TRBJ2-3
v_call: TRBV30
clone_size: .
cdr3_nt: TGTGCCTGGAGTGTACGTCATTCTAACGCAGATACGCAGTATTTT
cdr3_aa: CAWSVRHSNADTQYF

d_call: .
j_call: TRBJ2-7
v_call: TRBV11-3
clone_size: .
cdr3_nt: TGTGCCAGCAGTCGATCGGACAGCATCTACGAGCAGTACTTC
cdr3_aa: CASSRSDSIYEQYF

d_call: TRBD1
j_call: TRBJ1-5
v_call: TRBV6-1
clone_size: few
cdr3_nt: TGTGCCAGCAGTGAGGGACAGGGACGCAATCAGCCCCAGCATTTT
cdr3_aa: CASSEGQGRNQPQHF

d_call: TRBD2
j_call: TRBJ2-1
v_call: TRBV6-1
clone_size: .
cdr3_nt: TGTGCCAGCAGTACCACCGGGACTAATCATCCGTTCTTC
cdr3_aa: CASSTTGTNHPFF

d_call: .
j_call: TRBJ2-1
v_call: TRBV19
clone_size: .
cdr3_nt: TGTGCCAGTAGTATGGGGCGGACCTACTACAATGAGCAGTTCTTC
cdr3_aa: CASSMGRTYYNEQFF

d_call: TRBD1
j_call: TRBJ1-2
v_call: TRBV6-1
clone_size: .
cdr3_nt: TGTGCCAGCAGTAAGACAGGGGCGAACTATGGCTACACCTTC
cdr3_aa: CASSKTGANYGYTF

d_call: TRBD2
j_call: TRBJ2-3
v_call: TRBV4-1
clone_size: .
cdr3_nt: TGCGCCAGCAGCCAAGAAGTTGGACTAGCGGGACCTACGCAGTATTTT
cdr3_aa: CASSQEVGLAGPTQYF

d_call: TRBD2
j_call: TRBJ2-1
v_call: TRBV2
clone_size: .
cdr3_nt: TGTGCCAGCTTTAACTTAGCGGGAGATCTGTACAATGAGCAGTTCTTC
cdr3_aa: CASFNLAGDLYNEQFF

d_call: TRBD2
j_call: TRBJ2-3
v_call: TRBV9
clone_size: once
cdr3_nt: TGTGCCAGCAGCGTAGGTGGCGGGAGTAATTCAGATACGCAGTATTTT
cdr3_aa: CASSVGGGSNSDTQYF

d_call: TRBD2
j_call: TRBJ2-7
v_call: TRBV7-2
clone_size: .
cdr3_nt: TGTGCCAGCAGCATCGATAGCGGGACCGACTTCTACGAGCAGTACTTC
cdr3_aa: CASSIDSGTDFYEQYF

d_call: .
j_call: TRBJ2-6
v_call: TRBV5-4
clone_size: .
cdr3_nt: TGTGCCAGCAGCTTGGACTCATCTGGGGCCAACGTCCTGACTTTC
cdr3_aa: CASSLDSSGANVLTF

d_call: TRBD2
j_call: TRBJ2-3
v_call: TRBV19
clone_size: once
cdr3_nt: TGTGCCAGTAGTACCCAGCGGGGTGTGGCAGATACGCAGTATTTT
cdr3_aa: CASSTQRGVADTQYF

d_call: .
j_call: TRBJ2-7
v_call: TRBV14
clone_size: few
cdr3_nt: TGTGCCAGCAGCCCGACATCATACGAGCAGTACTTC
cdr3_aa: CASSPTSYEQYF

d_call: TRBD1
j_call: TRBJ1-4
v_call: TRBV5-1
clone_size: .
cdr3_nt: TGCGCCAGCAGCGGCAGAACAGGGGGAACTAATGAAAAACTGTTTTTT
cdr3_aa: CASSGRTGGTNEKLFF

d_call: TRBD2
j_call: TRBJ2-7
v_call: TRBV7-9
clone_size: .
cdr3_nt: TGTGCCAGCAGCTTGGGACTAGCGGGAAGCTACGAGCAGTACTTC
cdr3_aa: CASSLGLAGSYEQYF

d_call: .
j_call: TRBJ1-1
v_call: TRBV2
clone_size: .
cdr3_nt: TGTGCCAGCAGTGTGACAGCCAACACTGAAGCTTTCTTT
cdr3_aa: CASSVTANTEAFF

d_call: TRBD1
j_call: TRBJ2-7
v_call: TRBV25-1
clone_size: .
cdr3_nt: TGTGCCAGCAGAGAGACAGGGGGGTCCTACGAGCAGTACTTC
cdr3_aa: CASRETGGSYEQYF

d_call: TRBD2
j_call: TRBJ2-5
v_call: TRBV5-1
clone_size: .
cdr3_nt: TGCGCCAGCAGCACAAGTCCGGGACTAGCGGGAGAAGAGACCCAGTACTTC
cdr3_aa: CASSTSPGLAGEETQYF